The 10 T cell receptor beta chains given below trace back to one sample, sequenced in a study of T cells expressing NK-cell markers. From the 5' RACE reads, TCRdb lists one entry per CDR3 protein and no DNA. This sample's clone table lists 350,000 to 450,000 distinct CDR3 sequences. The sample was blood T cells: a sorted CD56 or NKG2C T cell subset, CD4+ or CD8+ T cells, or bulk PBMC T cells (not recorded which). All receptors derive from a man aged 18-70 years in good health.

V gene TRBV7-9 combines with J gene TRBJ1-1. The CDR3 contains 15 residues. Germline CDR1 SEHNR, CDR2 FQNEAQ (reference sequence). CDR3: CASSFEQTYNTEAFF.

The chain is built from TRBV29-1 and TRBJ2-1; TCRdb indicates TRBD1, and absent DNA this call remains unverified. This CDR3 has 14 residues. CDR1 and CDR2 (germline): SQVTM, ANQGSEA. This CDR3 is CSGDRPSSYNEQFF.

V and J are TRBV2 and TRBJ1-2. The V gene's germline CDR1 is SNHLY and CDR2 FYNNEI. The CDR3 covers 15 residues. The CDR3 sequence: CASSGDNTLGYGYTF.

The chain uses TRBV20-1 and TRBJ2-7; the TCRdb call, TRBD2, lacks DNA for checking. Germline CDR1 and CDR2: DFQATT and SNEGSKA (reference sequence). This CDR3 comprises 13 residues. The CDR3 reads CSASSDGTYEQYF.

The chain carries TRBV6-1 and TRBJ2-7; TCRdb's assignment of TRBD1 cannot be checked, as there is no DNA. CDR3 length: 15 residues. Looked up from germline, CDR1 is MNHNS and CDR2 is SASEGT. The CDR3 loop reads CASSPGQGYSYEQYF.

This sequence joins TRBV4-2 and TRBJ1-4; the TCRdb D gene call, TRBD1, has no DNA to confirm it. Germline values: CDR1 LGHNA, CDR2 YNFKEQ. The length of the CDR3 is 15 residues. The CDR3: CASSQLDRPFVKLFF.

The chain links TRBV7-2 to TRBJ2-3. This CDR3 is built from 16 residues. Germline CDR1 reads SGHTA; CDR2 reads FQGNSA. CDR3 sequence: CASSRKLLASTDTQYF.

This chain uses TRBV28 with TRBJ2-2; TCRdb's D gene call, TRBD2, goes unchecked for lack of DNA. Per the germline V gene, CDR1 is MDHEN and CDR2 is SYDVKM. The CDR3 loop spans 17 amino acids. The CDR3 spells CASRPPLGGGASGELFF.

This chain's CDR3 is CSTGTQNYGYTF. The genes are TRBV29-1 and TRBJ1-2; TCRdb picks TRBD1, but there is no DNA to check that call. CDR3 length equals 12 residues. The V gene's germline CDR1 is SQVTM and CDR2 ANQGSEA.

This chain uses TRBV20-1 with TRBJ2-1; the D call from TCRdb, TRBD2, cannot be confirmed without DNA. The CDR3 length is 16 residues. The germline gives CDR1 DFQATT, CDR2 SNEGSKA (reference sequence). This chain's CDR3 is CSQLDSGGPARDEQFF.